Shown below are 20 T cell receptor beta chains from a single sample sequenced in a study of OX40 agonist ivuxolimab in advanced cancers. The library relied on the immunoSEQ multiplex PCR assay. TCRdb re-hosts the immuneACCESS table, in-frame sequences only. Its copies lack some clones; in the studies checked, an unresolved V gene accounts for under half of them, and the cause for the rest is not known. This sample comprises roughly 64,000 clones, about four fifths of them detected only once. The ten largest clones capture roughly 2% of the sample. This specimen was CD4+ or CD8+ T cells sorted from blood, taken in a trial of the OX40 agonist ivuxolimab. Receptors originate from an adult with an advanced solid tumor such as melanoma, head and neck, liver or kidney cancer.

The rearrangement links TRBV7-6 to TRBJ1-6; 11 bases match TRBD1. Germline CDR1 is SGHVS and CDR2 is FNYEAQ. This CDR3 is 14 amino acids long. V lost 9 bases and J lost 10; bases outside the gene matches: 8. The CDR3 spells CASGKGQGGSPLHF. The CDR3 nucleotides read TGTGCCAGTGGGAAGGGACAGGGGGGATCACCCCTCCACTTT.

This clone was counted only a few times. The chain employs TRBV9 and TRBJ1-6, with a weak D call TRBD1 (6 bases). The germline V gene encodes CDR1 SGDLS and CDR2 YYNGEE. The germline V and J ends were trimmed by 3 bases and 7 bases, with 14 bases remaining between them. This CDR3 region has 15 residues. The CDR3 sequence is CASSATGASNSPLHF. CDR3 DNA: TGTGCCAGCAGCGCGACAGGTGCCAGCAATTCACCCCTCCACTTT.

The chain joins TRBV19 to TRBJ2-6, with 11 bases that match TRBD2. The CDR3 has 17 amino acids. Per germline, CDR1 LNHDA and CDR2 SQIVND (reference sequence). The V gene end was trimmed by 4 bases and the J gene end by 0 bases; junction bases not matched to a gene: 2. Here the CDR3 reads CASSTGLAVSGANVLTF. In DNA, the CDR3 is TGTGCCAGTAGTACGGGACTAGCGGTCTCTGGGGCCAACGTCCTGACTTTC.

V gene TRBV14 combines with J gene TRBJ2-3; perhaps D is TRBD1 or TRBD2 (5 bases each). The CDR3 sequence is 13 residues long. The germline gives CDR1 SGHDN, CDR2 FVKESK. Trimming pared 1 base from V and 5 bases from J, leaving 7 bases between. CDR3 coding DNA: TGTGCCAGCAGCCAAGTGAGGGGAGATACGCAGTATTTT. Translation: CASSQVRGDTQYF.

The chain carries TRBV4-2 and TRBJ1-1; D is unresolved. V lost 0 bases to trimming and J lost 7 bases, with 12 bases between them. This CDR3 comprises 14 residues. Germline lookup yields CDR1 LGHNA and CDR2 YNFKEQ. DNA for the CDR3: TGTGCCAGCAGCCAAGAGATGGGAAGTCTTGAAGCTTTCTTT. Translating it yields CASSQEMGSLEAFF.

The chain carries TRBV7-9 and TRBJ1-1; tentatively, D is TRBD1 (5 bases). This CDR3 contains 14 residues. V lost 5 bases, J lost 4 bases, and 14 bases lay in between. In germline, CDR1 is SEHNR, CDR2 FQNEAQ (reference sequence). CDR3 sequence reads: CASSPEYGGTEAFF. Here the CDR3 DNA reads TGTGCCAGCAGCCCAGAGTATGGGGGCACTGAAGCTTTCTTT. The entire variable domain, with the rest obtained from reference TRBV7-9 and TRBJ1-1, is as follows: DTGVSQNPRHKITKRGQNVTFRCDPISEHNRLYWYRQTLGQGPEFLTYFQNEAQLEKSRLLSDRFSAERPKGSFSTLEIQRTEQGDSAMYLCASSPEYGGTEAFFGQGTRLTVV.

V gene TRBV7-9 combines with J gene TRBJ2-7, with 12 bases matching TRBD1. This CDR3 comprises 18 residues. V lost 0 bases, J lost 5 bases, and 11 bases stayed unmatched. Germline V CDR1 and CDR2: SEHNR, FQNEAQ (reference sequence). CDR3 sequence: CASSLALGDRGRSHEQYF. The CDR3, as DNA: TGTGCCAGCAGCTTAGCGCTTGGGGACAGGGGGCGATCCCACGAGCAGTACTTC.

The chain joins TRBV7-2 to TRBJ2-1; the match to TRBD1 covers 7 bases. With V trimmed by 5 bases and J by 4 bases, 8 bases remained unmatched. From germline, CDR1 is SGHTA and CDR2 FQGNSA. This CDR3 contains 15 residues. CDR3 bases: TGTGCCAGCAGCCCTACGACAGGGTCTTACAATGAGCAGTTCTTC. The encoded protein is CASSPTTGSYNEQFF.

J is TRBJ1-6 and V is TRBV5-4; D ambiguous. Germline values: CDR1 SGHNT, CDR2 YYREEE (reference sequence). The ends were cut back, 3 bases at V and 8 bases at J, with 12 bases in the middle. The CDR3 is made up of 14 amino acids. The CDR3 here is CASSYTASYSPLHF. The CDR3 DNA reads TGTGCCAGCAGCTATACAGCTTCGTATTCACCCCTCCACTTT. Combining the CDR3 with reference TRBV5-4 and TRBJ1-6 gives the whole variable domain ETGVTQSPTHLIKTRGQQVTLRCSSQSGHNTVSWYQQALGQGPQFIFQYYREEENGRGNFPPRFSGLQFPNYSSELNVNALELDDSALYLCASSYTASYSPLHFGNGTRLTVT.

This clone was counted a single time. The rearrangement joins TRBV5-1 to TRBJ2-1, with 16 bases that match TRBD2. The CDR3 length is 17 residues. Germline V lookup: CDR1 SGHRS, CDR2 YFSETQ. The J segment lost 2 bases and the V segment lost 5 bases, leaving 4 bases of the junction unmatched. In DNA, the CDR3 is TGCGCCAGCAGTCCGGGACTAGCGGGAGGGCCCTACAATGAGCAGTTCTTC. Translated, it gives CASSPGLAGGPYNEQFF.

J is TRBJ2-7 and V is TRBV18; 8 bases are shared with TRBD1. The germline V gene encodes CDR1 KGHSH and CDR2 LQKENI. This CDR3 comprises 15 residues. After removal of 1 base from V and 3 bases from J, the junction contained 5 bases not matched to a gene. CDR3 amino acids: CASSPQRQGYYEQYF. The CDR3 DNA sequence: TGTGCCAGCTCACCACAAAGACAGGGGTACTACGAGCAGTACTTC.

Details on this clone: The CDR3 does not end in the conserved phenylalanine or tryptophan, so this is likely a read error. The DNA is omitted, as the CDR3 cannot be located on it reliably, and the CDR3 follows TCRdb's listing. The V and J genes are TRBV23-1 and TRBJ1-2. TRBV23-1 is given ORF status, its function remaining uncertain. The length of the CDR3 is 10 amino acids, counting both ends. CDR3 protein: CASSQAVSAL.

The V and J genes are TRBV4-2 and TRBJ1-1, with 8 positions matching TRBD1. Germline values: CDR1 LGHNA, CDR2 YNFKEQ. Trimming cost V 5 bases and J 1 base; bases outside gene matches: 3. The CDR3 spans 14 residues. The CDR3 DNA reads TGTGCCAGCAGCTCGACAGGGGAGAACACTGAAGCTTTCTTT. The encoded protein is CASSSTGENTEAFF.

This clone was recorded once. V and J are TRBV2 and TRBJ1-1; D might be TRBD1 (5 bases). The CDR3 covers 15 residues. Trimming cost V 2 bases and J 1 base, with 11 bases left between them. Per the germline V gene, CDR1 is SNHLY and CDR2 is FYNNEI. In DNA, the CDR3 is TGTGCCAGCAGTGAAATGGGACGGAGGAACACTGAAGCTTTCTTT. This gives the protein CASSEMGRRNTEAFF. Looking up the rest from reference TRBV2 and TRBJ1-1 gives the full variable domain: EPEVTQTPSHQVTQMGQEVILRCVPISNHLYFYWYRQILGQKVEFLVSFYNNEISEKSEIFDDQFSVERPDGSNFTLKIRSTKLEDSAMYFCASSEMGRRNTEAFFGQGTRLTVV.

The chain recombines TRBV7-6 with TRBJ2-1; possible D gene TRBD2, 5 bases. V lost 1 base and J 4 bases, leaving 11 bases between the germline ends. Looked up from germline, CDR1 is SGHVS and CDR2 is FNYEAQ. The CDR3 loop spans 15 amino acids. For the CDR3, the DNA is TGTGCCAGCAGCTTAGACACTAGTCCATACAATGAGCAGTTCTTC. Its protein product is CASSLDTSPYNEQFF.

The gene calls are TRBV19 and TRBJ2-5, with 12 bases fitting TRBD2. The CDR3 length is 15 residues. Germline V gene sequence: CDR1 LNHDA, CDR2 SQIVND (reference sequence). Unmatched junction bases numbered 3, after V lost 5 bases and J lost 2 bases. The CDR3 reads CASSFLAGGQETQYF. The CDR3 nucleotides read TGTGCCAGTAGTTTCCTAGCGGGGGGGCAAGAGACCCAGTACTTC.

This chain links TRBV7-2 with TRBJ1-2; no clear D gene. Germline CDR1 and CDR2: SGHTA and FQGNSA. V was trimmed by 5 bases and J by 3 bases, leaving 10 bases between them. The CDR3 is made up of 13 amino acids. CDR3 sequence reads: CASSTGEYYGYTF. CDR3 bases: TGTGCCAGCAGCACCGGAGAGTACTATGGCTACACCTTC.

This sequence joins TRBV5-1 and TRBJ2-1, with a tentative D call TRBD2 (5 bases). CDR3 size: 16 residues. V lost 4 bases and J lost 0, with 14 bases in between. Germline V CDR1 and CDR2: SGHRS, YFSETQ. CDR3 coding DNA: TGCGCCAGCAGCCGGGGTAGCGCTAGCTCCTACAATGAGCAGTTCTTC. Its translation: CASSRGSASSYNEQFF.

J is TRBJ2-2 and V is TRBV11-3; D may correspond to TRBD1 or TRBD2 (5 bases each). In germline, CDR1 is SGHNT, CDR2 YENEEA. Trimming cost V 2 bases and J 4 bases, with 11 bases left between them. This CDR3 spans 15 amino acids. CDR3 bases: TGTGCCAGCAGCTTATGGGGACCTCCCACCGGGGAGCTGTTTTTT. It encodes CASSLWGPPTGELFF.

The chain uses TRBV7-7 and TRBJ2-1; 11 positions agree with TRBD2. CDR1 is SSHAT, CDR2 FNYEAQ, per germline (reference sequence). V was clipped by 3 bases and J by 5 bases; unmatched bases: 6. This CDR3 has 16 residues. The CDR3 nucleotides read TGTGCCAGCAGCTTGCTAACTAGCGGGGGTAACAATGAGCAGTTCTTC. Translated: CASSLLTSGGNNEQFF.